This T cell receptor beta chain was documented in a study of cytomegalovirus exposure and HLA in healthy donors. The overall study: Previous work identified some 120 million unique TCR beta sequences from approximately 190 million T cells.

There are 15 residues in the CDR3. J lost 1 base, V lost 6 bases, and 8 bases had no gene match. Germline-derived CDR1 and CDR2 are MNHNY and SVGAGI (reference sequence). Worth noting for this clone: The antigen remains undetermined.

Points from the study as a whole: Later analysis showed TCR association rates varying by HLA locus, highest for DRB1 and lowest for HLA-C. Apparent HLA restriction characterized most CMV-associated TCR beta chains in a later analysis. Being productive about 87% or about 30% of the time was typical of most TCR beta V segments in an earlier analysis.

Primers included in the PCR were 60 Vbeta and 13 Jbeta primers. TCRdb keeps only in-frame clones here, not all; method: immunoSEQ multiplex PCR. The sample shows around 150,000 clones, approximately 84% of them seen only once. What was sequenced was PBMCs. The TCR comes from a male donor in good health and CMV-seropositive. The chain recombines TRBV6-6 with TRBJ2-5, with TRBD1 matching 7 bases. The CDR3 reads CASSQQGLPQETQYF. The CDR3 DNA is TGTGCCAGCAGCCAACAGGGGCTTCCCCAAGAGACCCAGTACTTC.